This T cell receptor (beta chain) was identified during a study of beta chain features in type 1 diabetes (dated by TCRdb to 2016 to 2019). About the investigation overall: No differences in mean age, gender distribution, total cell number or subset yield were found between patients and healthy donors. A total of 107,917,701 sorted cells were examined across all samples, and the number of cells per subset was strongly correlated with RNA yield. The study compared TCRB repertoires of sorted circulating CD4+ T cell subsets between recently diagnosed type 1 diabetes patients and matched healthy donors. Naive and central memory subsets were obtained from all 28 donors, but regulatory and stem cell-like memory subsets were isolated from only 8 patients and roughly 8 healthy donors.

What the study reported, not specific to this receptor: PCR might favor shorter templates, but patient and control samples were amplified and corrected together, so any skew would affect both groups equally. Because the HLA sub-analyses included only small numbers of individuals, any influence of HLA type on TCRB rearrangement was left unresolved. Patients with type 1 diabetes made fewer insertions and deleted more nucleotides at VDJ recombination sites, implying thymic rearrangement abnormalities. Sequencing cDNA rather than genomic DNA could over-represent highly expressing activated cells, although activation and CD3 levels did not differ between groups. In all four CD4+ subsets, TCRB CDR3 length was moderately but significantly shorter in type 1 diabetes patients. Naive, central memory and regulatory TCRB repertoires appeared to be more alike among patients than among healthy donors.

The junction carries 12 bases between V and J, which are trimmed by 6 bases and 1 base respectively. Looking up the germline V gene yields CDR1 MNHEY and CDR2 SVGAGI. From its cysteine to its phenylalanine, the CDR3 spans 14 amino acids. The retained sequence is limited to the CDR3, 42 bases, with the frame set at the first base. Of note for this clone: Its specific antigen is unknown. No clone much larger than this one lies a single base away; base qualities are absent.

From each donor, a single peripheral blood sample of about 116 mL on average was drawn into heparinised tubes. A BD FACSAria II and a panel including CD45RO, CCR7, CD25, CD127, CD95 and CD27 were used to sort naive, central memory, regulatory and stem cell-like memory CD4+ T cells. A purity above 95% was achieved for all sorted populations. PBMCs were separated immediately by Lymphoprep density gradient centrifugation and were stained directly, without being cultured. To minimize batch effects, samples were stained and sorted in pairs, one healthy donor with one patient per experiment. All of the isolated RNA was reverse transcribed with the High Capacity cDNA Reverse Transcription Kit, so expressed TCRB transcripts were sequenced. Naive, central memory and regulatory T cell samples underwent deep immunoSEQ sequencing, averaging roughly 3.4 million total reads per sample. After sorted cells were lysed in RLT buffer, RNA was extracted with DNase-treated RNeasy Micro or Mini kits, with the choice depending on cell number. To prevent cross-contamination, each cell subset was processed individually, whereas patient and healthy donor samples were processed jointly. The immunoSEQ multiplex PCR was used to amplify TCRB sequences from cDNA, yielding 87-bp fragments that span the CDR3 region. Sequencing of the amplicons was done on the Illumina HiSeq platform. In the source study's methods: PCR bias was computationally corrected using synthetic template baselines, reads within Hamming distance 2 were collapsed, and singletons that could not be merged were discarded. Reads were aligned against IMGT to assign V, D and J genes, CDR3 length and insertions or deletions at six rearrangement sites. Within each subset, clonotype counts were normalized to the number of sorted cells before true diversity and Gini coefficients were calculated with the tcR R package. The overlap coefficient, calculated on TCRB nucleotide sequences, was used to measure repertoire sharing. Out-of-frame TCRB sequences from naive cells were analyzed as a proxy for the pre-selection repertoire. TCRdb took over this immuneACCESS table, retaining in-frame rearrangements with V and J assigned. Such tables are incomplete; in checked studies, under half of the missing clones stem from an unresolved V gene, and the remainder is unexplained. For V, J and clone size, that table is used; D and trimming come from the DNA. This sample lists hundreds of thousands of clones; less than 15% were detected once. The ten biggest clones cover around 0.03% of the sample.

The TCR sequence derives from a woman aged 35 to 49 in good health. The sequenced sample was naive CD4+ T cells from blood. Read against the paper, the sample's cell subset or site label means: true naive CD4+ T cells. The sequence links TRBV6-5 to TRBJ1-1; the D gene is possibly TRBD1, with 6 bases matching. CDR3 reads: CASRFRGSNTEAFF. Here is the DNA: TGTGCCAGCAGGTTCAGGGGCTCGAACACTGAAGCTTTCTTT.